This T cell receptor beta chain was captured in a study of Tregs in tolerant kidney transplant recipients. Study-wide findings and caveats: Findings come from small patient numbers and require larger validation.

Produced via immunoSEQ multiplex PCR; TCRdb's table is partial and in-frame only. The sample includes about 240,000 clones, 65% to 85% of them seen just once. On this clone itself: Its target is not known.

There are 14 residues in the CDR3. Germline CDR1 reads LGHNT; CDR2 reads FRNRAP. Trimming left V 6 bases short and J 9 bases short, with 15 bases between. Unstimulated Tregs (CD4+CD25+CD127-) and CD4+CD25- non-Tregs were sorted from PBMCs. This TCR was sampled from a human donor in good health. The specimen was CD4+ T cells from blood. The chain combines TRBV12-5 with TRBJ2-6; tentative D call: TRBD2 (6 bases). CDR3 DNA: TGTGCTAGTGGCCCAGGCGGGGAAGGCAACGTCCTGACTTTC. Translated, it gives CASGPGGEGNVLTF.